One TCR beta chain is described in this entry. A library of TCRbeta sequences, prepared with unique molecular identifiers, was generated. TCRdb ran MiXCR on the PCR reads and lists one entry per CDR3 protein. The table records 200,000 to 250,000 distinct CDR3 sequences, about 8.2% of them present only once. This sample was included in a study of T-cell reconstitution after alpha-beta-depleted transplantation in children. Germline V lookup: CDR1 SGHVS, CDR2 FNYEAQ. This CDR3 comprises 13 residues. Trimming left V 2 bases short and J 4 bases short, with 6 bases between. The rearrangement links TRBV7-6 to TRBJ1-5; D remains unclear. This specimen was PBMCs, mostly from graft donor cells, taken 360 days after TCRalphabeta/CD19-depleted stem cell transplant. The clonotype was recovered from a male patient aged 2-15 years who had a stem cell transplant for acute myeloid leukemia, so the T cells may come from the graft donor. The DNA of the CDR3 is TGTGCCAGCAGCTTATGGACTAATCAGCCCCAGCATTTT. Translated: CASSLWTNQPQHF.